These 8 T cell receptor beta chains originate from one sample sequenced in a study of human T cells and chemical hapten exposure. Sample time point: patch test 1, 2 weeks after DPC sensitization. Treatment in this sample: therapeutic diphenylcyclopropenone sensitization with weekly scalp DPC. TCRdb used MiXCR to reprocess the RACE reads, holding one entry per CDR3 protein. The sample carries around 100,000 distinct CDR3 sequences, 9.5% to 12% recorded once. Here the sequenced sample was whole blood, taken in connection with sensitization to the hapten diphenylcyclopropenone (DPC). Receptor source: a woman aged 40 to 50 with alopecia areata. Some clones in this sample may be carry-over from other donors' samples.

The chain joins TRBV12-2 to TRBJ2-3; the table's D gene call, TRBD2, was not cross checked with the DNA. TRBV12-2 is flagged as a pseudogene. The CDR3 extends over 22 amino acids. This CDR3 is CASRFNLWIRTSGIVSTDTQYF. DNA for the CDR3: TGTGCAAGTCGCTTCAACCTGTGGATTCGGACTAGCGGAATCGTAAGCACAGATACGCAGTATTTT.

There are a few counts of this clonotype. This sequence joins TRBV9 and TRBJ2-2; the match to TRBD2 covers 7 bases. Trimming at V came to 3 bases and at J to 2 bases, leaving 4 bases not matched to a gene. This CDR3 region has 15 residues. Germline V gene data show CDR1 as SGDLS and CDR2 as YYNGEE. CDR3: CASSATSTNTGELFF. The CDR3 nucleotides read TGTGCCAGCAGCGCGACTAGCACCAACACCGGGGAGCTGTTTTTT.

This clonotype was detected many times. The rearrangement joins TRBV6-6 to TRBJ2-6; TRBD2 agrees at 8 bases. The CDR3 totals 17 residues. The J segment lost 1 base and the V segment lost 4 bases, leaving 6 bases of the junction unmatched. Germline V gene data show CDR1 as MNHNY and CDR2 as SVGAGI (reference sequence). The CDR3 DNA follows: TGTGCCAGCAGTTTAACTGGCGGGAGGTCTGGGGCCAACGTCCTGACTTTC. This codes for CASSLTGGRSGANVLTF.

In this sample, this clonotype turned up many times. The gene calls are TRBV12-3 or TRBV12-4 and TRBJ2-1, with 13 bases matching TRBD2. The CDR3 contains 14 residues. The V and J ends lost 3 bases and 8 bases, in that order; junction bases with no gene match: 1. The CDR3 DNA follows: TGTGCCAGCAGTTTGGGGACTAGCGGGGATGAGCAGTTCTTC. It specifies CASSLGTSGDEQFF.

The sample holds a few counts of this clonotype. J is TRBJ2-1 and V is TRBV9, with TRBD2 matching over 11 bases. Per germline, CDR1 SGDLS and CDR2 YYNGEE. This CDR3 is 15 amino acids long. V trimming: 3 bases; J trimming: 5 bases; junction bases outside the gene matches: 4. CDR3 loop: CASSAEGLADNEQFF. The CDR3 region has the DNA TGTGCCAGCAGCGCAGAGGGACTAGCGGACAATGAGCAGTTCTTC.

The V and J genes are TRBV9 and TRBJ1-6; unclear D gene. Germline loops: CDR1 SGDLS, CDR2 YYNGEE. The CDR3 runs to 16 residues. Trimming stripped 0 bases from V and 2 bases from J, with 9 bases between. CDR3 nucleotides: TGTGCCAGCAGCGTAGAGGTTAATGCCTATAATTCACCCCTCCACTTT. This gives the protein CASSVEVNAYNSPLHF.

This sequence joins TRBV19 and TRBJ2-1; D perhaps matches TRBD1 (6 bases). CDR1 and CDR2 (germline): LNHDA, SQIVND (reference sequence). CDR3 length equals 18 residues. Trimming stripped 2 bases from V and 4 bases from J, with 21 bases between. The CDR3 nucleotides are TGTGCCAGTAGTATAATCCCGTGGGGGCTAGCCTCATACAATGAGCAGTTCTTC. Its protein product is CASSIIPWGLASYNEQFF.

The rearrangement joins TRBV11-2 to TRBJ2-1; no reliable D call. The V gene's germline CDR1 is SGHAT and CDR2 FQNNGV. This CDR3 region has 13 residues. V gave up 2 bases and J gave up 8 bases, with 10 bases separating them. The CDR3 sequence: CASSLMTLDEQFF. The CDR3 bases are TGTGCCAGCAGCTTAATGACCCTCGATGAGCAGTTCTTC. Complete variable domain (other parts from reference TRBV11-2 and TRBJ2-1): EAGVAQSPRYKIIEKRQSVAFWCNPISGHATLYWYQQILGQGPKLLIQFQNNGVVDDSQLPKDRFSAERLKGVDSTLKIQPAKLEDSAVYLCASSLMTLDEQFFGPGTRLTVL.